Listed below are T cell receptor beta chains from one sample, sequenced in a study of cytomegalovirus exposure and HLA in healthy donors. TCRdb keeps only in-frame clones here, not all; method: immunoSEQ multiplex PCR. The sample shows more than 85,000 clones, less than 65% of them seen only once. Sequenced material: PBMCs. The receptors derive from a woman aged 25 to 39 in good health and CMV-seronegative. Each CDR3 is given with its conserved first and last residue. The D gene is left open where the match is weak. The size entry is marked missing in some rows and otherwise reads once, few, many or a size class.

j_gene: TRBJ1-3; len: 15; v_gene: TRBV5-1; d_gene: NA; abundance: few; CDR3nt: TGCGCCAGCAGCTTTTCCAGGGACTCTGGAAACACCATATATTTT; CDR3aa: CASSFSRDSGNTIYF
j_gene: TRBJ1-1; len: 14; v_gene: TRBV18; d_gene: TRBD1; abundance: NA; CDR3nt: TGTGCCAGCTCACCAAGAACAGGGGACCGGGAAGCTTTCTTT; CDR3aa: CASSPRTGDREAFF
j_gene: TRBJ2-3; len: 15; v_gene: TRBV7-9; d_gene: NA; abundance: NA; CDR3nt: TGTGCCAGCAGCTTAAATTCGGGTGGCACAGATACGCAGTATTTT; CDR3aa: CASSLNSGGTDTQYF
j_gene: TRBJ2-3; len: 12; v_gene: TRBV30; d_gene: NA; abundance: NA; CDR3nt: TGTGCCTGGAGTTTATTCACAGATACGCAGTATTTT; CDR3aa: CAWSLFTDTQYF
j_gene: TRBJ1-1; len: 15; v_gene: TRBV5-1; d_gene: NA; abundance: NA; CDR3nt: TGCGCCAGCAGCGCACTACAGGGAATGAACACTGAAGCTTTCTTT; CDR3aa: CASSALQGMNTEAFF
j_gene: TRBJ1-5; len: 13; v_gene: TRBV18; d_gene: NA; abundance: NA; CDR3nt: TGTGCCAGCTCACAACAAGAAAATCAGCCCCAGCATTTT; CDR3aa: CASSQQENQPQHF
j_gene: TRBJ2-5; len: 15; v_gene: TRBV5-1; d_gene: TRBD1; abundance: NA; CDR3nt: TGCGCCAGCAGCCTAACGGGACAGGGGACCGAGACCCAGTACTTC; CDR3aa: CASSLTGQGTETQYF
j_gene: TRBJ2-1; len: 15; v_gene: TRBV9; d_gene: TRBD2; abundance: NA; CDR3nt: TGTGCCAGCAAGGGAGCGGGAGGCTCCTACAATGAGCAGTTCTTC; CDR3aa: CASKGAGGSYNEQFF
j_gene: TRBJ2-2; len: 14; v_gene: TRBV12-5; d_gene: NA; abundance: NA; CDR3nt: TGTGCTAGTGGTTTGAACACCCACACCGGGGAGCTGTTTTTT; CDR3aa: CASGLNTHTGELFF
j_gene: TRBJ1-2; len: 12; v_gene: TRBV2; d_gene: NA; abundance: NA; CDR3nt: TGTGCCAGCAGCTTCACCCAGGATGGCTACACCTTC; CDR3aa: CASSFTQDGYTF
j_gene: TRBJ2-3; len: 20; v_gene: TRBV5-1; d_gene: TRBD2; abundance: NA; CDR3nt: TGCGCCAGCAGCTGGGGGGGACTAGCGGGAGCCAACAAGAGTACAGATACGCAGTATTTT; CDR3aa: CASSWGGLAGANKSTDTQYF
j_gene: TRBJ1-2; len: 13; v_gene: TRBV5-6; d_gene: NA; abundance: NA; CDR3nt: TGTGCCAGCAGCTTCACAGGGAACTATGGCTACACCTTC; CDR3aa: CASSFTGNYGYTF
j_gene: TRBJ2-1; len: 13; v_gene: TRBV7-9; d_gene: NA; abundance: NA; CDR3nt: TGTGCCAGCGTCGCGGGGCGCTACAATGAGCAGTTCTTC; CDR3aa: CASVAGRYNEQFF
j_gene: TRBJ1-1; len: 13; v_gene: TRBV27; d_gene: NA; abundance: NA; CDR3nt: TGTGCCAGCAGTTTCAGGGTGAACACTGAAGCTTTCTTT; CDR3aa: CASSFRVNTEAFF
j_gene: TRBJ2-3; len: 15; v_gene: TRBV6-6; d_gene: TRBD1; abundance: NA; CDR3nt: TGTGCCAGCAGTTCCAGACAGGGGAGAACAGATACGCAGTATTTT; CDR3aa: CASSSRQGRTDTQYF
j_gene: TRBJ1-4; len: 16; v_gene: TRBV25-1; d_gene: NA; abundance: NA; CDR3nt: TGTGCCAGCAGTAACAGGGCCCGTGCAGACCGAGAAAAACTGTTTTTT; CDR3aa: CASSNRARADREKLFF
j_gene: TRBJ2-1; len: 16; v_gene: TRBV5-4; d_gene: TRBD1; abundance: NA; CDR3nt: TGTGCCAGCAGCTTGGCCCGGGACAGGGCTAACAATGAGCAGTTCTTC; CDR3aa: CASSLARDRANNEQFF
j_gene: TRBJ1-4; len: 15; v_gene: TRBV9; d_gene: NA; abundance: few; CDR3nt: TGTGCCAGCAGCTTGACAGGTGACTTTAATGAAAAACTGTTTTTT; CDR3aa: CASSLTGDFNEKLFF
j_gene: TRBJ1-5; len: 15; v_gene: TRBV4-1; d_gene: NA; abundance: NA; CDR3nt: TGCGCCAGCAGCCAAGATCATGGGAGTTATCAGCCCCAGCATTTT; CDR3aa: CASSQDHGSYQPQHF
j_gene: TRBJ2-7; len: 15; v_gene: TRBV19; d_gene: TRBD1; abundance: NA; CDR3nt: TGTGCCAGTAGTACCCCGGGACAGACTAACTACGAGCAGTACTTC; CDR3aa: CASSTPGQTNYEQYF
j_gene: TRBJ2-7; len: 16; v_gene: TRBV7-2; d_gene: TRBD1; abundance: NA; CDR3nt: TGTGCCAGCAGCTTAGCCACGACAGGGGGGTTCTACGAGCAGTACTTC; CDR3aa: CASSLATTGGFYEQYF
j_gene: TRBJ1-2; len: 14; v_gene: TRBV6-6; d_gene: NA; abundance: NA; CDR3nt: TGTGCCAGCAGGTCGACAGGAACTAACTATGGCTACACCTTC; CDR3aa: CASRSTGTNYGYTF
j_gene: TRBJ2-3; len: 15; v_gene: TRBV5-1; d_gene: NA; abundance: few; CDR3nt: TGCGCCAGCAAGGAGGTCTACTCTAGCACAGATACGCAGTATTTT; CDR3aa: CASKEVYSSTDTQYF